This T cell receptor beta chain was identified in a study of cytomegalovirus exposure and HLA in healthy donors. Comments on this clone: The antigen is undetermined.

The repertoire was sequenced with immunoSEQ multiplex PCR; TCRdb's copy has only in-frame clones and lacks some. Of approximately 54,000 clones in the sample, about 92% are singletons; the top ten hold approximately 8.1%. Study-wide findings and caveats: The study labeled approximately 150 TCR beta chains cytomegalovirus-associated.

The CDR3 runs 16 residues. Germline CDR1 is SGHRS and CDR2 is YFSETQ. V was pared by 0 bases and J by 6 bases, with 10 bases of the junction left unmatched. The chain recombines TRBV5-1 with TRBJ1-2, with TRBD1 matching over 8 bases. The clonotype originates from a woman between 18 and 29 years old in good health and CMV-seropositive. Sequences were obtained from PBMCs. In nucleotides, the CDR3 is TGCGCCAGCAGCTTGGAGGCGGGACAGGCGAAGAATGGCTACACCTTC. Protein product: CASSLEAGQAKNGYTF.